What follows are 8 T cell receptor beta chains derived from one specimen sequenced in a study of blood T cells in healthy people across ages. A J-beta primer mix and a sample-barcoded 5' primer were used in a second PCR of about 7 to 12 cycles. Each CDR3 protein is one row after TCRdb ran MiXCR on the 5' RACE reads. The profile shows approximately 790,000 distinct CDR3 sequences, less than 80% of them singletons. Sequencing input: blood. The receptors shown here come from a man aged 25-45 years in good health.

The chain is built from TRBV7-9 and TRBJ2-7, with 11 bases aligning to TRBD1. The J call may not be correct, given that the DNA end is closer to TRBJ2-1. The CDR3 is made up of 15 amino acids. Germline V lookup: CDR1 SEHNR, CDR2 FQNEAQ (reference sequence). The CDR3 sequence is CASSFGQGALYEQFF. The CDR3 DNA reads TGTGCCAGCAGCTTTGGACAGGGGGCGTTGTATGAGCAGTTCTTC.

The rearrangement joins TRBV24-1 to TRBJ2-1, with D possibly TRBD2 on 5 matching bases. With 4 bases removed from V and 4 bases from J, the gap between germline ends came to 13 bases. The CDR3 loop spans 15 amino acids. CDR1 and CDR2 (germline): KGHDR, SFDVKD. DNA for the CDR3: TGTGCCACCAGTGAGTCCCCGGACTGGTACAATGAGCAGTTCTTC. This codes for CATSESPDWYNEQFF.

This chain uses TRBV7-3 with TRBJ1-2; TRBD1 matches at 7 bases. CDR3 length: 17 amino acids. Germline trimming cut 5 bases from V and 1 base from J; bases unmatched to any gene: 13. Germline values: CDR1 SGHTA, CDR2 FQGTGA. CDR3 coding DNA: TGTGCCAGCAGCCCACCGGACAGGACAGCATATAACTATGGCTACACCTTC. Translated: CASSPPDRTAYNYGYTF. Variable domain in full (rest from reference TRBV7-3 and TRBJ1-2): GAGVSQTPSNKVTEKGKYVELRCDPISGHTALYWYRQSLGQGPEFLIYFQGTGAADDSGLPNDRFFAVRPEGSVSTLKIQRTERGDSAVYLCASSPPDRTAYNYGYTFGSGTRLTVV.

This chain joins TRBV25-1 and TRBJ1-1; maybe TRBD1 (5 bases). With 6 bases removed from V and 2 bases from J, the gap between germline ends came to 13 bases. There are 14 residues in the CDR3. Germline loops: CDR1 MGHDK, CDR2 SYGVNS. In DNA, the CDR3 is TGTGCCAGCAGCGCCCGCGGGGGTAACACTGAAGCTTTCTTT. This gives the protein CASSARGGNTEAFF.

J is TRBJ2-1 and V is TRBV20-1; possibly TRBD1 or TRBD2 for D (5 bases each). Per germline, CDR1 DFQATT and CDR2 SNEGSKA (reference sequence). The CDR3 runs to 16 residues. V lost 3 bases and J lost 4, with 19 bases in between. CDR3 nucleotide sequence: TGCAGTGCTAGGGAGGATTTTGGGGACCCTTACAATGAGCAGTTCTTC. Encoded protein: CSAREDFGDPYNEQFF.

The chain is built from TRBV6-5 and TRBJ2-6; perhaps TRBD1 as D (6 bases). Germline CDR1 and CDR2: MNHEY and SVGAGI. Deletions cut 7 bases from V and 4 bases from J, with 14 bases between. This CDR3 spans 15 amino acids. The CDR3 loop reads CASTLRGIGANVLTF. DNA of the CDR3: TGTGCCAGCACCCTTAGGGGGATCGGGGCCAACGTCCTGACTTTC.

The V and J genes are TRBV12-3 or TRBV12-4 and TRBJ2-2, with D possibly TRBD1 on 6 matching bases. The length of the CDR3 is 14 residues. V lost 6 bases and J 6 bases, leaving 14 bases between the germline ends. This CDR3 is CASRAGTNAGELFF. The CDR3 region has the DNA TGTGCCAGCAGAGCCGGGACAAATGCCGGGGAGCTGTTTTTT.

This chain connects TRBV28 to TRBJ1-1, with unresolved D. The CDR3 spans 15 residues. Trimming removed 4 bases at V and 6 bases at J, with 18 bases between. Germline V lookup: CDR1 MDHEN, CDR2 SYDVKM. In nucleotides, the CDR3 is TGTGCCAGCAGTTCGCGTGCCAGCCACGTCGCTGAAGCTTTCTTT. It codes for CASSSRASHVAEAFF. The full variable domain, with the rest looked up from reference TRBV28 and TRBJ1-1, is DVKVTQSSRYLVKRTGEKVFLECVQDMDHENMFWYRQDPGLGLRLIYFSYDVKMKEKGDIPEGYSVSREKKERFSLILESASTNQTSMYLCASSSRASHVAEAFFGQGTRLTVV.